One and the same sample provided the 27 T cell receptor beta chains below, sequenced in a study of T cell responses to AZD1222 COVID-19 vaccine. Using immunoSEQ multiplex PCR, the repertoire was profiled, and TCRdb retains in-frame clones only, with some absent. The top ten hold 8% to 10% of the sample, which has roughly 120,000 clones, 88% seen once. Sample: peripheral blood, taken on day 0 of AZD1222 vaccination. The receptors were sampled from an adult in good health.

The CDR3 loop is CASSLIPSGETQYF. The CDR3 DNA sequence: TGTGCCAGCAGCTTAATCCCTAGCGGGGAGACCCAGTACTTC. The chain recombines TRBV7-2 with TRBJ2-5; 8 bases fit TRBD2. Losses at the gene ends were 2 bases for V and 5 bases for J; bases not matched to a gene: 4. This CDR3 is 14 amino acids long. Germline V CDR1 and CDR2: SGHTA, FQGNSA.

This clone is a singleton in its sample. The V and J genes are TRBV29-1 and TRBJ1-1, with D perhaps matching TRBD1 (5 bases). Germline values: CDR1 SQVTM, CDR2 ANQGSEA. This CDR3 is 13 amino acids long. Trimming took 7 bases from V and 4 from J, leaving 16 bases between them. CDR3 residues: CSAARDPSTEAFF. CDR3 in DNA: TGCAGCGCGGCGAGGGACCCCAGCACTGAAGCTTTCTTT.

V is TRBV13 and J is TRBJ1-2; D unclear. The CDR3 totals 13 residues. CDR1 is PRHDT, CDR2 FYEKMQ, per germline (reference sequence). V dropped 5 bases and J dropped 3 bases, with 10 bases sitting between them. The CDR3 loop is CASSRNTDYGYTF. DNA of the CDR3: TGTGCCAGCAGCCGAAACACAGACTATGGCTACACCTTC.

The chain carries TRBV13 and TRBJ2-3; D is unclear. The CDR3 is 14 amino acids. Trimming removed 1 base from V and 1 base from J, with 6 bases in between. CDR1 PRHDT and CDR2 FYEKMQ come from the germline V gene (reference sequence). CDR3 coding DNA: TGTGCCAGCAGCTTAGAGGCTGGCACAGATACGCAGTATTTT. Protein sequence: CASSLEAGTDTQYF.

This chain links TRBV6-5 with TRBJ1-2; no clear D. There are 15 residues in the CDR3. Germline CDR1 and CDR2: MNHEY and SVGAGI. V was pared by 3 bases and J by 0 bases, with 11 bases between. CDR3 sequence (DNA): TGTGCCAGCAGTTATAATCGGGAGGCTAACTATGGCTACACCTTC. Residues: CASSYNREANYGYTF.

This chain joins TRBV5-1 and TRBJ2-1; D uncertain. Germline CDR1 and CDR2: SGHRS and YFSETQ. The ends were cut back, 5 bases at V and 6 bases at J, with 18 bases in the middle. This CDR3 has 15 residues. The DNA for the CDR3 is TGCGCCAGCAGTCGGCTAGAGGTGGATGTCAATGAGCAGTTCTTC. Translating it yields CASSRLEVDVNEQFF.

This chain connects TRBV18 to TRBJ1-6; D may be TRBD1 (5 bases). The CDR3 length is 14 residues. Germline V CDR1 and CDR2: KGHSH, LQKENI. V was trimmed by 3 bases and J by 7 bases, leaving 10 bases between them. In DNA form, the CDR3 reads TGTGCCAGCTCACCTACGACAGACAATTCACCCCTCCACTTT. This gives the protein CASSPTTDNSPLHF.

The chain joins TRBV5-1 to TRBJ1-1; 7 bases fit TRBD1. V shed 4 bases and J 7 bases; nucleotides not matched to a gene: 10. CDR1 SGHRS and CDR2 YFSETQ come from the germline V gene. This CDR3 has 14 residues. The CDR3 region is CASSVRPTGNEAFF. The CDR3 DNA reads as TGCGCCAGCAGCGTTAGACCGACAGGGAATGAAGCTTTCTTT.

This clone was observed a few times. The chain joins TRBV7-3 to TRBJ1-2, with TRBD1 as a possible D gene (6 bases). CDR1 and CDR2 (germline): SGHTA, FQGTGA. V lost 5 bases and J lost 8, with 15 bases in between. This CDR3 contains 13 residues. This CDR3 reads CASSPTGIGGYTF. The CDR3, as DNA: TGTGCCAGCAGCCCCACAGGGATAGGGGGCTACACCTTC.

CDR3 amino acids: CASSRGHNPGQGARGYTF. Here the CDR3 DNA reads TGTGCCAGTAGTCGAGGACACAACCCGGGACAGGGGGCGCGTGGCTACACCTTC. This chain connects TRBV19 to TRBJ1-2, with TRBD1 matching over 12 bases. Germline CDR1 is LNHDA and CDR2 is SQIVND (reference sequence). The CDR3 spans 18 residues. J lost 7 bases, V lost 5 bases, and 17 bases had no gene match.

This chain connects TRBV7-2 to TRBJ2-7; D is undetermined. The CDR3 spans 16 residues. Per the germline V gene, CDR1 is SGHTA and CDR2 is FQGNSA. The V end lost 4 bases, the J end lost 5 bases, and 21 bases lay between the germline ends. The CDR3 nucleotides are TGTGCCAGCAGCTCCCGAGGCACCTACCTAAATAACGAGCAGTACTTC. Amino acids: CASSSRGTYLNNEQYF.

CDR3 amino acids: CAGHPGTGRGLAGEARWNEQFF. The CDR3 bases are TGTGCCGGCCACCCAGGGACAGGTAGGGGGCTAGCGGGAGAGGCGAGATGGAATGAGCAGTTCTTC. The gene calls are TRBV9 and TRBJ2-1; the match to TRBD2 covers 10 bases. This CDR3 has 22 residues. Germline V gene data show CDR1 as SGDLS and CDR2 as YYNGEE. With V trimmed by 10 bases and J by 7 bases, 35 bases remained unmatched.

The chain carries TRBV5-5 and TRBJ2-5; 7 positions agree with TRBD1. Germline CDR1 is SGHKS and CDR2 is YYEKEE (reference sequence). CDR3 length: 15 amino acids. V shed 0 bases, J shed 4 bases, and the junction held 6 bases outside the gene matches. The DNA of the CDR3 is TGTGCCAGCAGCTTGGGACAGGGTAATTTAGAGACCCAGTACTTC. It translates to CASSLGQGNLETQYF.

For this clone: Other DNA variants within this sample encode the same CDR3. The V and J genes are TRBV7-9 and TRBJ2-5; D gene unclear. The CDR3 is 14 amino acids. Germline V gives CDR1 SEHNR, CDR2 FQNEAQ (reference sequence). Trimming cost V 0 bases and J 2 bases, with 7 bases left between them. Here the CDR3 reads CASSLAGSQETQYF. The CDR3 DNA sequence: TGTGCCAGCAGCTTAGCGGGTTCTCAAGAGACCCAGTACTTC.

The chain has TRBV3-1 (or the pseudogene TRBV3-2) and TRBJ2-2; tentative D call: TRBD2 (5 bases). V lost 3 bases and J lost 6, with 17 bases in between. The CDR3 has 16 amino acids. Germline values: CDR1 LGHDT, CDR2 YNNKEL (reference sequence). The CDR3 sequence is CASSQDGLTIAGELFF. The CDR3 DNA reads TGTGCCAGCAGCCAGGATGGACTGACCATCGCCGGGGAGCTGTTTTTT.

This sequence joins TRBV6-1 and TRBJ1-5; a possible D gene is TRBD1 (5 bases). With 0 bases removed from V and 4 bases from J, the gap between germline ends came to 13 bases. Per the germline V gene, CDR1 is MNHNS and CDR2 is SASEGT. The CDR3 contains 16 residues. CDR3 loop: CASSEAGTNSNQPQHF. The CDR3, as DNA: TGTGCCAGCAGTGAAGCGGGGACGAACAGTAATCAGCCCCAGCATTTT.

The chain joins TRBV6-5 to TRBJ1-5; D unresolved. CDR3 length: 13 amino acids. With 6 bases removed from V and 10 bases from J, the gap between germline ends came to 16 bases. Looked up from germline, CDR1 is MNHEY and CDR2 is SVGAGI. The CDR3 DNA reads as TGTGCCAGCAGCCCGGGCTCTGGCCAACCCCAGCATTTT. Translated: CASSPGSGQPQHF.

This chain links TRBV6-2 or TRBV6-3 with TRBJ1-3; D not certain. The CDR3 is made up of 14 amino acids. The V gene's germline CDR1 is MNHEY and CDR2 SVGEGT. The V and J ends lost 4 bases and 1 base respectively, with 8 bases between them. The CDR3 spells CASSSENSGNTIYF. The CDR3 nucleotides are TGTGCCAGCAGTTCTGAGAATTCTGGAAACACCATATATTTT.

The gene calls are TRBV12-5 and TRBJ1-5; no firm D call. Trimming cost V 4 bases and J 4 bases, with 11 bases left between them. CDR3 length equals 14 residues. Looked up from germline, CDR1 is LGHNT and CDR2 is FRNRAP. In DNA form, the CDR3 reads TGTGCTAGTGGTTCCCTGGACGGGAATCAGCCCCAGCATTTT. Translation gives CASGSLDGNQPQHF.

This clone was detected only once. This rearrangement joins TRBV29-1 to TRBJ2-2; 7 bases are a match to TRBD1. The CDR3 totals 13 residues. Trimming took 7 bases from V and 3 from J; bases not matched to a gene: 5. Germline V gives CDR1 SQVTM, CDR2 ANQGSEA. The CDR3 here is CSGGTDYTGELFF. In DNA, the CDR3 is TGCAGCGGAGGGACAGATTACACCGGGGAGCTGTTTTTT.

This clone was seen a handful of times. CDR3 DNA sequence: TGCGCCAGCAGCCAAGACGGGGTCCTAGCGGGGGCCTACGAGCAGTACTTC. Residues: CASSQDGVLAGAYEQYF. This chain links TRBV4-1 with TRBJ2-7; 10 nucleotides agree with TRBD2. CDR3 length: 17 residues. Germline CDR1 and CDR2: MGHRA and YSYEKL. V dropped 0 bases and J dropped 2; count of bases not matched to a gene: 7.

This rearrangement joins TRBV3-1 (or the pseudogene TRBV3-2) to TRBJ1-3, with D maybe TRBD1 (5 bases). The V end lost 1 base, the J end lost 2 bases, and 9 bases lay between the germline ends. The length of the CDR3 is 15 residues. Per germline, CDR1 LGHDT and CDR2 YNNKEL (reference sequence). In nucleotides, the CDR3 is TGTGCCAGCAGCCAAGCGGGAGGGGCTGGAAACACCATATATTTT. It specifies CASSQAGGAGNTIYF.

This sequence joins TRBV3-1 (or the pseudogene TRBV3-2) and TRBJ2-7; 7 bases map to TRBD2. Germline V gives CDR1 LGHDT, CDR2 YNNKEL (reference sequence). This CDR3 has 15 amino acids. Germline trimming cut 2 bases from V and 0 bases from J; bases unmatched to any gene: 4. The CDR3 loop is CASSQQGLNSYEQYF. As DNA, the CDR3 is TGTGCCAGCAGCCAACAGGGACTAAACTCCTACGAGCAGTACTTC.

V is TRBV11-3 and J is TRBJ2-3, with D perhaps given as TRBD1 or TRBD2 (5 bases each). CDR1 is SGHNT, CDR2 YENEEA, per germline. Deletions cut 2 bases from V and 4 bases from J, with 16 bases between. The CDR3 sequence is 16 residues long. The CDR3, as DNA: TGTGCCAGCAGCTTAAGGTGGGGGAGTGTGGCAGATACGCAGTATTTT. This codes for CASSLRWGSVADTQYF.

V usage is TRBV9 and J usage is TRBJ1-5; weak D call: TRBD1 (6 bases). Germline V lookup: CDR1 SGDLS, CDR2 YYNGEE. The CDR3 spans 15 residues. The V end was cut by 4 bases, the J end by 4 bases, with 15 bases between. The CDR3 spells CASSPGGGRNQPQHF. CDR3 bases: TGTGCCAGCAGCCCCGGGGGGGGCCGAAATCAGCCCCAGCATTTT.

DNA for the CDR3: TGCGCCAGCAGCCCCCCGGGACAGGGACCCTACAATGAGCAGTTCTTC. Protein: CASSPPGQGPYNEQFF. The chain joins TRBV5-1 to TRBJ2-1, with TRBD1 matching 9 bases. V dropped 4 bases and J dropped 2; count of bases not matched to a gene: 7. The CDR3 spans 16 residues. Germline CDR1 is SGHRS and CDR2 is YFSETQ.

This chain connects TRBV19 to TRBJ2-4, with TRBD1 matching over 7 bases. V was pared by 8 bases and J by 8 bases, with 6 bases of the junction left unmatched. CDR1 and CDR2 (germline): LNHDA, SQIVND (reference sequence). The CDR3 contains 12 residues. The CDR3 coding sequence is TGTGCCAGTCGTGACAGGGTCCACATTCAGTACTTC. Translation gives CASRDRVHIQYF.